This TCR beta chain originates from a study of identical twins. The J segment lost 2 bases and the V segment lost 0 bases, leaving 6 bases of the junction unmatched. Per germline, CDR1 SGHTA and CDR2 FQGTGA. The CDR3 totals 18 residues. TCRdb re-called the 5' RACE reads with MiXCR, one entry per CDR3 protein. The data hold hundreds of thousands of distinct CDR3 sequences, with roughly 7% observed a single time. The study, taken as a whole, reports: Whereas memory repertoires showed no such difference, abundant cord blood beta clonotypes carried fewer insertions.

Only a few counts were recorded for this clonotype. The antigen is not known. This sample also belongs to another study, concerning yellow fever vaccine responses in identical twins.

The sequenced sample consisted of memory (CD45RO+) T cells sorted from blood. This sequence originates from a woman aged 18-30 years in good health. The rearrangement uses TRBV7-3 and TRBJ2-7; 14 bases fit TRBD2. As DNA, the CDR3 is TGTGCCAGCAGCTTAACGACGGGACTAGCGGGAGTTACCTACGAGCAGTACTTC. Its translation is CASSLTTGLAGVTYEQYF.